This T cell receptor (beta chain) was sequenced during a study of T cell responses to AZD1222 COVID-19 vaccine. The junction had 12 bases not matched to a gene; V was cut back by 6 bases and J by 9 bases. Germline CDR1 and CDR2: SNHLY and FYNNEI. This CDR3 has 16 amino acids. Using immunoSEQ multiplex PCR, the repertoire was profiled, and TCRdb retains in-frame clones only, with some absent. The sample yields 150,000 to 200,000 clones, approximately 90% seen once. The source is an adult who received the AZD1222 COVID-19 vaccine. The sequencing here drew on peripheral blood, taken 28 days after the second AZD1222 dose. V gene TRBV2 combines with J gene TRBJ2-1, with 12 bases aligning to TRBD1. The DNA of the CDR3 is TGTGCCAGCAGCGCCCACCGGGACAGGGGGCGAGGTGAGCAGTTCTTC. Translated: CASSAHRDRGRGEQFF.